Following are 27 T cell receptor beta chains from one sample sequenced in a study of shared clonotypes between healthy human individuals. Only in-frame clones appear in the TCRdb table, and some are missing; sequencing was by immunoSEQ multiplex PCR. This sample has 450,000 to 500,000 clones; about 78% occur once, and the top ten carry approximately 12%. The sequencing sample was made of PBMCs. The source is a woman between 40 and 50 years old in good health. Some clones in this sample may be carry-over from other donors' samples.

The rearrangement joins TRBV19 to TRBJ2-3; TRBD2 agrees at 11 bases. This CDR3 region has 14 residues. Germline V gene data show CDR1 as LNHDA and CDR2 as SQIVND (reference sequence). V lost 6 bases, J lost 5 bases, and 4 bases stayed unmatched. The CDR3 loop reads CASSGLAGEDTQYF. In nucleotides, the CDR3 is TGTGCCAGTAGCGGACTAGCGGGTGAAGATACGCAGTATTTT.

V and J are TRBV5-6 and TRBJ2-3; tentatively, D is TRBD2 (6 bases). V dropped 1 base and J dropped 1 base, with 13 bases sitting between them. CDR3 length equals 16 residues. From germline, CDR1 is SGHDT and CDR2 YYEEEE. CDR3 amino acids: CASSLYETSRTDTQYF. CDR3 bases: TGTGCCAGCAGCTTGTACGAGACTAGTCGCACAGATACGCAGTATTTT.

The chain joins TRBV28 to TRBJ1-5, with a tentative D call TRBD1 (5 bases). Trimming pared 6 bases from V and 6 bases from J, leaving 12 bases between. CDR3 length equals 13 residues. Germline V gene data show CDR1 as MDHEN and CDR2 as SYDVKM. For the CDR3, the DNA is TGTGCCAGCAGCCCACCGGGGGGTCAGCCCCAGCATTTT. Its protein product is CASSPPGGQPQHF.

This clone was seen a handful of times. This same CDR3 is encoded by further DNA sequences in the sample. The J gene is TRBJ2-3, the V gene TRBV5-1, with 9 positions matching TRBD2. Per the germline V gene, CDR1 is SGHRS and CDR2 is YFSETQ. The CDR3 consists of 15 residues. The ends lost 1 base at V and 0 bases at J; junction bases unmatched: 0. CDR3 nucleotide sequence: TGCGCCAGCAGCTTGACTAGCGGGAGCACAGATACGCAGTATTTT. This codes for CASSLTSGSTDTQYF. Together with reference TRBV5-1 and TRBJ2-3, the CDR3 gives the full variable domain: KAGVTQTPRYLIKTRGQQVTLSCSPISGHRSVSWYQQTPGQGLQFLFEYFSETQRNKGNFPGRFSGRQFSNSRSEMNVSTLELGDSALYLCASSLTSGSTDTQYFGPGTRLTVL.

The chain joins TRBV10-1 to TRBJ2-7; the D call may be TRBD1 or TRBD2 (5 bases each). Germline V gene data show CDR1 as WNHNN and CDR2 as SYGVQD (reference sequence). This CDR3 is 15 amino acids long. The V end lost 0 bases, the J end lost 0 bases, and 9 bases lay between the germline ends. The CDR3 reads CASSESGPHSYEQYF. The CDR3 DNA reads TGCGCCAGCAGTGAGTCGGGACCGCACTCCTACGAGCAGTACTTC.

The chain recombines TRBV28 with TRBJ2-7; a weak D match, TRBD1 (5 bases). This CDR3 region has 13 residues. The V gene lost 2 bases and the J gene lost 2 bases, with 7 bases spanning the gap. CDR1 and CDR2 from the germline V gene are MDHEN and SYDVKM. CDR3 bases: TGTGCCAGCAGTTTAACAGGAACCTACGAGCAGTACTTC. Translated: CASSLTGTYEQYF. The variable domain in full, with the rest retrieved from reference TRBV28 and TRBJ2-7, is DVKVTQSSRYLVKRTGEKVFLECVQDMDHENMFWYRQDPGLGLRLIYFSYDVKMKEKGDIPEGYSVSREKKERFSLILESASTNQTSMYLCASSLTGTYEQYFGPGTRLTVT.

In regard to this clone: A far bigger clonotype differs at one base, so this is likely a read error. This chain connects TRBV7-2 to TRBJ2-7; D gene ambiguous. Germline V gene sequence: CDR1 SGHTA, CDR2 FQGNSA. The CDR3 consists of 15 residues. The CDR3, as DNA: TGTGCCAGCAGTTTCCTCCGCTACTCACCCTACGAGCAGTGCTTC. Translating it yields CASSFLRYSPYEQCF.

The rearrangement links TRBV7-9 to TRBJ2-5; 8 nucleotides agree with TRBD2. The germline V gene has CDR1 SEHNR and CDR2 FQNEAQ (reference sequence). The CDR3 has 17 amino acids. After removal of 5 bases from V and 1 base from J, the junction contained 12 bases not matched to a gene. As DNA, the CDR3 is TGTGCCAGCAGCCCGAAGGCGGGACGGGAGGGCCAAGAGACCCAGTACTTC. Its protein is CASSPKAGREGQETQYF.

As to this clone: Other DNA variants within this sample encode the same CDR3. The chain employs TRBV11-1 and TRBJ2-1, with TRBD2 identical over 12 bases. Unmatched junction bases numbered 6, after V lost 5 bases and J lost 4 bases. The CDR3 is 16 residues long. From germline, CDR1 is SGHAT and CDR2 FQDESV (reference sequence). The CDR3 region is CASSLTGTSGYNEQFF. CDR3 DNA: TGTGCCAGCAGCCTAACCGGGACTAGCGGGTACAATGAGCAGTTCTTC.

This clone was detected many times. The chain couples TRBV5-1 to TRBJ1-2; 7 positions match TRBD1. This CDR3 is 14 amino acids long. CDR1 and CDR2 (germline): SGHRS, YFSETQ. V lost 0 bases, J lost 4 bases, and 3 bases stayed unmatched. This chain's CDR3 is CASSLGQGIYGYTF. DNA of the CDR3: TGCGCCAGCAGCTTGGGACAGGGCATCTATGGCTACACCTTC.

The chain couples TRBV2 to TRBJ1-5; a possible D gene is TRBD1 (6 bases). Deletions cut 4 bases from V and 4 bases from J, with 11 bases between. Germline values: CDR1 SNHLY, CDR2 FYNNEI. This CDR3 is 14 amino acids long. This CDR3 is CASSVADRNQPQHF. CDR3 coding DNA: TGTGCCAGCAGTGTAGCGGACAGAAATCAGCCCCAGCATTTT.

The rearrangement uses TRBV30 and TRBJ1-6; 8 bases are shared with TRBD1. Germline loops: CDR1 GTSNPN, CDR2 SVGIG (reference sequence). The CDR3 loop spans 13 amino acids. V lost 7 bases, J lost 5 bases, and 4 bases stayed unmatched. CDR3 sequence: CASRTGNNSPLHF. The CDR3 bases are TGTGCCTCGCGGACAGGGAATAATTCACCCCTCCACTTT.

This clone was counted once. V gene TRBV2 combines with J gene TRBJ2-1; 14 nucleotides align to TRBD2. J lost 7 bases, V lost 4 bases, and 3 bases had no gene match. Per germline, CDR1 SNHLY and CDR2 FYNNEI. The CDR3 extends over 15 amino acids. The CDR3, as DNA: TGTGCCAGCAGTGGACTAGCGGGAGGGCGGAATGAGCAGTTCTTC. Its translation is CASSGLAGGRNEQFF.

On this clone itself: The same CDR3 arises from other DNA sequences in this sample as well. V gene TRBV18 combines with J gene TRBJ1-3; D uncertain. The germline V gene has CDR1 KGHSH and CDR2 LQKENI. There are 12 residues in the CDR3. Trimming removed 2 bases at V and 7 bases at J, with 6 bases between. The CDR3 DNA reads TGTGCCAGCTCACCAGACTCCAACACCATATATTTT. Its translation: CASSPDSNTIYF. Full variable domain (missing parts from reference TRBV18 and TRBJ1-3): NAGVMQNPRHLVRRRGQEARLRCSPMKGHSHVYWYRQLPEEGLKFMVYLQKENIIDESGMPKERFSAEFPKEGPSILRIQQVVRGDSAAYFCASSPDSNTIYFGEGSWLTVV.

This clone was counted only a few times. CDR3 in amino acids: CASTTGASGSYEQYF. In nucleotides, the CDR3 is TGTGCCAGCACCACCGGGGCTAGCGGGAGCTACGAGCAGTACTTC. The chain uses TRBV5-4 and TRBJ2-7, with 10 bases aligning to TRBD2. The V gene end was trimmed by 6 bases and the J gene end by 3 bases; junction bases not matched to a gene: 9. The CDR3 consists of 15 residues. CDR1 is SGHNT and CDR2 is YYREEE in the germline V gene (reference sequence).

The CDR3, as DNA: TGTGCCAGCAGTGAGCGGGAGGGCCGCAATGAGCAGTTCTTC. Translating gives CASSEREGRNEQFF. The chain is built from TRBV6-4 and TRBJ2-1; 9 bases align to TRBD2. From germline, CDR1 is MRHNA and CDR2 SNTAGT. This CDR3 has 14 amino acids. The junction had 3 bases not matched to a gene; V was cut back by 3 bases and J by 6 bases.

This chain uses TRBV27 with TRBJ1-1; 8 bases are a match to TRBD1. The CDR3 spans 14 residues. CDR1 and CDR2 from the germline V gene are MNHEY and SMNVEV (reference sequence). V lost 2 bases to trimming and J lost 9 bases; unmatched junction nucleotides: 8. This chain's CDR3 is CASSLLGQGRQAFF. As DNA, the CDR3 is TGTGCCAGCAGTTTACTCGGACAGGGCCGTCAAGCTTTCTTT.

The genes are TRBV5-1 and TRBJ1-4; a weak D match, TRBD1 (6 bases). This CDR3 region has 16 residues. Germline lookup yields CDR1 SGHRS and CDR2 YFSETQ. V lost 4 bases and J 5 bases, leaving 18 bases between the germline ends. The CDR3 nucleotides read TGCGCCAGCAGCCCAGACAGGACAGAGCTAAATGAAAAACTGTTTTTT. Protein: CASSPDRTELNEKLFF.

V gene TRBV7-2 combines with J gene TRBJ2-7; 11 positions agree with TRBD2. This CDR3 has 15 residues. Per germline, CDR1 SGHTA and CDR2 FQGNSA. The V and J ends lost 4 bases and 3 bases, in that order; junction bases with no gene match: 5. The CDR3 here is CASSSMGLAVYEQYF. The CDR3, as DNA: TGTGCCAGCAGCTCCATGGGACTAGCGGTCTACGAGCAGTACTTC.

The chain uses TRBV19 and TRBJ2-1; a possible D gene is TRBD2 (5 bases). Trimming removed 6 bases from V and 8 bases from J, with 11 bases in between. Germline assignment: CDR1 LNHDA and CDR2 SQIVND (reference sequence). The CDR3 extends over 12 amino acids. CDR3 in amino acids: CASRGSWDEQFF. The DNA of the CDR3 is TGTGCCAGTAGGGGGAGCTGGGATGAGCAGTTCTTC.

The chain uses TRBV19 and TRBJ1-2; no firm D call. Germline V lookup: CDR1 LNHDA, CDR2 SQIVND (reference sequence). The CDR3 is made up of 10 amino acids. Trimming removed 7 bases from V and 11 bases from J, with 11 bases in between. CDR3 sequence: CASKEAAYTF. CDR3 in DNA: TGTGCCAGTAAGGAGGCAGCTTACACCTTC. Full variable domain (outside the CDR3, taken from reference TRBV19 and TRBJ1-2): DGGITQSPKYLFRKEGQNVTLSCEQNLNHDAMYWYRQDPGQGLRLIYYSQIVNDFQKGDIAEGYSVSREKKESFPLTVTSAQKNPTAFYLCASKEAAYTFGSGTRLTVV.

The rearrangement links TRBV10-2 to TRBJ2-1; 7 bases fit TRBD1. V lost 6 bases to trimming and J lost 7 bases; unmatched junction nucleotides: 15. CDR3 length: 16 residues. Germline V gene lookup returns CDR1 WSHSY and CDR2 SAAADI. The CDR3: CASSLLQGMLGNEQFF. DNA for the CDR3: TGCGCCAGCAGCCTCTTACAGGGGATGTTAGGGAATGAGCAGTTCTTC.

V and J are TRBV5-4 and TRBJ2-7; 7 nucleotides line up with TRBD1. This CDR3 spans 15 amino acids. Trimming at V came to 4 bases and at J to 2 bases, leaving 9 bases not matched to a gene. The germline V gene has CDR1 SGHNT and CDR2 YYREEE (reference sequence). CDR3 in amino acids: CASSRPGTETYEQYF. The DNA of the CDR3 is TGTGCCAGCAGCCGCCCCGGGACAGAGACCTACGAGCAGTACTTC.

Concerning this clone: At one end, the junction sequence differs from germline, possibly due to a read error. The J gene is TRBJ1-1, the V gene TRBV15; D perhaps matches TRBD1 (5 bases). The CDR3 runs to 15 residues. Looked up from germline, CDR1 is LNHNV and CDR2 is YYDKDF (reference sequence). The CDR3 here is CATSRGPRENTKAFF. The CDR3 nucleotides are TGTGCCACCAGCAGAGGGCCCAGGGAAAACACTAAAGCTTTCTTT.

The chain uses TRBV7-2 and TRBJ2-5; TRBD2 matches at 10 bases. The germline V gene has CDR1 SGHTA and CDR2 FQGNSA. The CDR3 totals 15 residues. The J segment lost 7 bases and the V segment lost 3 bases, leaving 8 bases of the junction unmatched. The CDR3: CASSLGLAGVATQYF. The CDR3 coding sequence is TGTGCCAGCAGCTTGGGGCTAGCGGGAGTTGCGACCCAGTACTTC.

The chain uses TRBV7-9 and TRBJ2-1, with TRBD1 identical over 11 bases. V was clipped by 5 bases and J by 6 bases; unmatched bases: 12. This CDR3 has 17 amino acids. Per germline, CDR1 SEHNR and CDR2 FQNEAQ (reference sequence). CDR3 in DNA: TGTGCCAGCAGCCCTGAGCCCGGGACAGGGGGGTTCAATGAGCAGTTCTTC. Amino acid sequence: CASSPEPGTGGFNEQFF.

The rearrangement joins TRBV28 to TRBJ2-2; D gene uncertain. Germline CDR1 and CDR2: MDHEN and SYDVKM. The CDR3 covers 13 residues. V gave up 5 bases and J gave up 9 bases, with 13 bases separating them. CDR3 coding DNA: TGTGCCAGCAGTCCGTCGTCTCCGAGGGAGCTGTTTTTT. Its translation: CASSPSSPRELFF. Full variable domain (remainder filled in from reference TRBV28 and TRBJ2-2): DVKVTQSSRYLVKRTGEKVFLECVQDMDHENMFWYRQDPGLGLRLIYFSYDVKMKEKGDIPEGYSVSREKKERFSLILESASTNQTSMYLCASSPSSPRELFFGEGSRLTVL.